This note documents a single TCR beta chain sequence. This sample is drawn from a study of cytomegalovirus exposure and HLA in healthy donors. From germline, CDR1 is MNHEY and CDR2 SVGAGI. The V and J ends lost 3 bases and 1 base, in that order; junction bases with no gene match: 5. The CDR3 sequence is 16 residues long. The PCR ran on 60 Vbeta and 13 Jbeta primers. The table came from immunoSEQ multiplex PCR; TCRdb's copy has only in-frame clones and leaves some out. Among roughly 200,000 clones listed, 79% were seen once. The chain couples TRBV6-5 to TRBJ2-7; 11 bases are shared with TRBD1. Material: PBMCs. The clonotype comes from a woman in her twenties or thirties in good health and CMV-seropositive. The CDR3 DNA is TGTGCCAGCAGTTATTTGGGGACAGGGGGTTCCTACGAGCAGTACTTC. Translation: CASSYLGTGGSYEQYF.